This TCR beta chain is from a study of T cells in Graves' hyperthyroidism and ophthalmopathy. Findings and limits, study-wide: The model anticipated ophthalmopathy a median approximately 6.7 months pre-onset. Among thyroid clonotypes expanded above 0.001, most also appeared in blood.

Only a few counts were recorded for this clonotype. The target antigen is unknown. Clinical symptoms, serum thyroxine, TRAb, thyroid ultrasound and orbital computed tomography informed diagnoses. RNA transcripts served as the template for amplifying TCR beta CDR3 regions. TCR CDR3 underwent first-round RT-PCR with the HTBI primer set. In TCRdb, the multiplex PCR reads were re-called with MiXCR into one record per CDR3 protein. The data contain about 350,000 distinct CDR3 sequences, approximately 15% of them singletons. The germline gives CDR1 MGHRA, CDR2 YSYEKL. CDR3 size: 12 residues. With 1 base removed from V and 7 bases from J, the gap between germline ends came to 4 bases.

Sequencing was done on a sample of blood. This sequence was found in a woman in her twenties or thirties with Graves' hyperthyroidism. The chain is built from TRBV4-1 and TRBJ2-2; no definite D call. The CDR3 nucleotides are TGCGCCAGCAGCCAAGTACGCGGGGAGCTGTTTTTT. Its protein product is CASSQVRGELFF.